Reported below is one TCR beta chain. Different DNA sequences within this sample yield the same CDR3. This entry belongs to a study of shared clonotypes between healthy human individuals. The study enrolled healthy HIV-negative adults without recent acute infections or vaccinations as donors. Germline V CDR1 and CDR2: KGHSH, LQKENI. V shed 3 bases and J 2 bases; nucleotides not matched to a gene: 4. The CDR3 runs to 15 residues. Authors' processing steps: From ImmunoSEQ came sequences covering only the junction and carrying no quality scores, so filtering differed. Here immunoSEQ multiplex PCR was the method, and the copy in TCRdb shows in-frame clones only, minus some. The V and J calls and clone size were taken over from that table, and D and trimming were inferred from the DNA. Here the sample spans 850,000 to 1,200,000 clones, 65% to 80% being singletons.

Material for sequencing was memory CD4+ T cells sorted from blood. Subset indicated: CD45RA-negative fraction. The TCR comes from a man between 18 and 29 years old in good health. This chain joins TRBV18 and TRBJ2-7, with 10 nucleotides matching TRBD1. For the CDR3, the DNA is TGTGCCAGCTCACCCACCGGGACAGGGGCCTACGAGCAGTACTTC. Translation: CASSPTGTGAYEQYF. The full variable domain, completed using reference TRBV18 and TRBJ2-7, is NAGVMQNPRHLVRRRGQEARLRCSPMKGHSHVYWYRQLPEEGLKFMVYLQKENIIDESGMPKERFSAEFPKEGPSILRIQQVVRGDSAAYFCASSPTGTGAYEQYFGPGTRLTVT.